Below, 10 T cell receptor beta chains from the same sample are listed, as sequenced in a study of identical twins listed by TCRdb under 2016. Libraries were prepared through 5' RACE. Instrument used: Illumina HiSeq 2000. Starting from the raw public reads, TCRdb applied fastp trimming at Q25, assembled clones with MiXCR and retained in-frame beta chains. When rows share a CDR3 protein, they turn into one entry using the most common DNA and genes. The table for this sample lists a few hundred thousand distinct CDR3 sequences; roughly 8% of them were counted only once. Jointly, the top ten make up 2.5% to 3.5% of the sample. The same data also contributed to another study, on yellow fever vaccine responses in identical twins.

Material: CD8+ T cells sorted from blood. All receptors derive from a woman younger than 35 in good health.

This clonotype was seen only a few times. V and J are TRBV12-3 or TRBV12-4 and TRBJ2-7; no reliable D call. V shed 3 bases and J shed 4 bases, with 7 bases lying between them. This CDR3 has 12 amino acids. The CDR3 bases are TGTGCCAGCAGTTTGATGGTGTACGAGCAGTACTTC. This codes for CASSLMVYEQYF.

This clonotype was detected only a few times. The chain is built from TRBV27 and TRBJ1-6; D uncertain. The germline V and J ends were trimmed by 0 bases and 3 bases, with 12 bases remaining between them. Germline loops: CDR1 MNHEY, CDR2 SMNVEV (reference sequence). The length of the CDR3 is 17 residues. The CDR3, as DNA: TGTGCCAGCAGTTTATCTTCGTCGGAGAGCTATAATTCACCCCTCCACTTT. The encoded protein is CASSLSSSESYNSPLHF.

As concerns this clonotype: The germline gene is not matched at one end of the junction; a read error may be the cause. The chain uses TRBV20-1 and TRBJ2-3; 13 bases map to TRBD2. This CDR3 is built from 17 residues. Looked up from germline, CDR1 is DFQATT and CDR2 is SNEGSKA (reference sequence). The CDR3 is CSAREPTSGRQPDTQYF. Here the CDR3 DNA reads TGCAGTGCCAGAGAGCCGACTAGCGGGAGGCAGCCAGATACGCAGTATTTT.

This clonotype was seen many times. The chain couples TRBV10-3 to TRBJ2-2; D might be TRBD1 (5 bases). The CDR3 runs 12 residues. Germline values: CDR1 ENHRY, CDR2 SYGVKD. V shed 7 bases and J shed 5 bases, with 8 bases lying between them. The DNA of the CDR3 is TGTGCCATCAAGGCAGGGACCGGGGAGCTGTTTTTT. Protein sequence: CAIKAGTGELFF.

The table lists this clonotype with a few counts. V usage is TRBV9 and J usage is TRBJ2-1, with 7 bases identical to TRBD2. CDR1 and CDR2 (germline): SGDLS, YYNGEE. The CDR3 runs 13 residues. V gave up 1 base and J gave up 9 bases; unmatched junction bases: 4. The CDR3 region is CASSVYGGGEQFF. The CDR3 coding sequence is TGTGCCAGCAGCGTATATGGGGGGGGTGAGCAGTTCTTC.

The genes are TRBV7-8 and TRBJ2-5, with D possibly being TRBD1 or TRBD2 (6 bases each). The CDR3 length is 15 residues. The V end was cut by 1 base, the J end by 5 bases, with 14 bases between. Germline loops: CDR1 SGHVS, CDR2 FQNEAQ. CDR3 DNA sequence: TGTGCCAGCAGCTTAGGTCGTGGGGGGCGGGAGACCCAGTACTTC. Its protein is CASSLGRGGRETQYF.

This clonotype was picked up many times. The chain links TRBV11-3 to TRBJ2-1; unclear D gene. This CDR3 region has 11 residues. Germline-derived CDR1 and CDR2 are SGHNT and YENEEA. Trimming shortened V by 3 bases and J by 5 bases, and 2 bases separated the two germline ends. Here the CDR3 reads CASSFDNEQFF. CDR3 bases: TGTGCCAGCAGCTTTGACAATGAGCAGTTCTTC.

This clonotype was picked up a small number of times. The chain carries TRBV7-3 and TRBJ2-3, with D hard to call. Germline V gene sequence: CDR1 SGHTA, CDR2 FQGTGA. The V gene lost 5 bases and the J gene lost 3 bases, with 12 bases spanning the gap. The CDR3 consists of 14 residues. CDR3 nucleotides: TGTGCCAGCAGCCTACTGGACGGGACAGATACGCAGTATTTT. This encodes CASSLLDGTDTQYF.

This clonotype was detected many times. The chain couples TRBV11-2 to TRBJ2-5; D is tentatively TRBD1 or TRBD2 (6 bases each). CDR1 is SGHAT and CDR2 is FQNNGV in the germline V gene. This CDR3 is 14 amino acids long. V was cut by 8 bases and J by 0 bases, with 13 bases left in between. CDR3 residues: CASRGGRYQETQYF. The DNA for the CDR3 is TGTGCCAGCCGAGGGGGGCGGTACCAAGAGACCCAGTACTTC.

This clonotype was recorded a few times. The genes are TRBV3-1 and TRBJ2-3; D possibly corresponds to TRBD1 (5 bases). The CDR3 length is 18 residues. From germline, CDR1 is LGHDT and CDR2 YNNKEL (reference sequence). Trimming shortened V by 0 bases and J by 6 bases, and 22 bases separated the two germline ends. CDR3 sequence (DNA): TGTGCCAGCAGCCAAGAAGGGCCGGTACAGGTAGACGGGGATACGCAGTATTTT. Translation: CASSQEGPVQVDGDTQYF.